This entry lists 17 T cell receptor beta chains sequenced from one sample in a study of T cell responses to AZD1222 COVID-19 vaccine. Profiled with immunoSEQ multiplex PCR; TCRdb holds only in-frame clones, not every one. The sample lists fewer than 150,000 clones; about 88% were seen once. Sequenced material: peripheral blood, taken 28 days after the second AZD1222 dose. Receptors were obtained from an adult who received the AZD1222 COVID-19 vaccine.

The chain is built from TRBV9 and TRBJ1-2; D perhaps matches TRBD1 (5 bases). V was shortened by 7 bases and J by 0 bases, with 19 bases between the two germline ends. In germline, CDR1 is SGDLS, CDR2 YYNGEE. The CDR3 consists of 16 residues. As DNA, the CDR3 is TGTGCCAGCGGCCTGGGTGGGGGACGATCTAACTATGGCTACACCTTC. This gives the protein CASGLGGGRSNYGYTF.

The chain employs TRBV24-1 and TRBJ2-7; TRBD1 aligns across 7 bases. After removal of 6 bases from V and 3 bases from J, the junction contained 25 bases not matched to a gene. Per germline, CDR1 KGHDR and CDR2 SFDVKD. The CDR3 spans 20 residues. CDR3 coding DNA: TGTGCCACCAGTTGGGACGCTCAATTAAGGGGGCGGAAGAGGGTCTACGAGCAGTACTTC. Translation: CATSWDAQLRGRKRVYEQYF.

The rearrangement links TRBV5-4 to TRBJ1-2; the match to TRBD1 covers 9 bases. CDR3 length equals 15 residues. V shed 4 bases, J shed 8 bases, and the junction held 12 bases outside the gene matches. Germline V lookup: CDR1 SGHNT, CDR2 YYREEE (reference sequence). CDR3: CASSPDPGQGSGYTF. For the CDR3, the DNA is TGTGCCAGCAGCCCCGACCCGGGACAGGGAAGCGGCTACACCTTC.

The chain uses TRBV9 and TRBJ2-3; 12 positions agree with TRBD2. The V gene's germline CDR1 is SGDLS and CDR2 YYNGEE. V dropped 0 bases and J dropped 8; count of bases not matched to a gene: 4. The CDR3 extends over 15 amino acids. The CDR3 is CASSVELAGGTTQYF. As DNA, the CDR3 is TGTGCCAGCAGCGTAGAACTAGCGGGAGGTACTACGCAGTATTTT.

V is TRBV7-2 and J is TRBJ2-2; 8 nucleotides match TRBD2. CDR1 and CDR2 from the germline V gene are SGHTA and FQGNSA. CDR3 length: 15 residues. The J segment lost 7 bases and the V segment lost 6 bases, leaving 10 bases of the junction unmatched. CDR3 residues: CASSSTRGVNGELFF. The DNA of the CDR3 is TGTGCCAGCAGTTCGACGCGGGGGGTGAACGGGGAGCTGTTTTTT.

This clone was seen just once. CDR3 sequence: CASSLVENTEAFF. Written as DNA, the CDR3 is TGTGCCAGCAGTTTAGTGGAGAACACTGAAGCTTTCTTT. The chain has TRBV12-3 or TRBV12-4 and TRBJ1-1; unclear D gene. CDR3 length: 13 amino acids. V shed 1 base and J shed 1 base, with 4 bases lying between them.

This chain uses TRBV4-1 with TRBJ2-7; D not resolved. Germline CDR1 is MGHRA and CDR2 is YSYEKL. The CDR3 is 14 residues long. V lost 0 bases to trimming and J lost 0 bases, with 6 bases between them. The CDR3 nucleotides read TGCGCCAGCAGCCAAGAAGTCAACTCCTACGAGCAGTACTTC. This encodes CASSQEVNSYEQYF.

A few counts support this clone. J is TRBJ1-1 and V is TRBV9; D is perhaps TRBD1 (5 bases). Germline CDR1 reads SGDLS; CDR2 reads YYNGEE. Trimming cost V 2 bases and J 1 base, with 9 bases left between them. This CDR3 has 14 amino acids. For the CDR3, the DNA is TGTGCCAGCAGCGTGAGCGGGGGGAACACTGAAGCTTTCTTT. Translated, it gives CASSVSGGNTEAFF.

This rearrangement joins TRBV20-1 to TRBJ1-3; D is uncertain. Trimming left V 7 bases short and J 7 bases short, with 11 bases between. This CDR3 has 11 residues. Germline lookup yields CDR1 DFQATT and CDR2 SNEGSKA (reference sequence). CDR3 coding DNA: TGCAGTGTAGACGGCCTGAACACCATATATTTT. Translation gives CSVDGLNTIYF.

This clone was seen a single time. V and J are TRBV5-8 and TRBJ1-3; D is undetermined. The CDR3 sequence is 11 residues long. Trimming pared 2 bases from V and 7 bases from J, leaving 4 bases between. The germline CDR1 and CDR2 sequences are SGHTS and YDEGEE. The DNA of the CDR3 is TGTGCCAGCAGCTTCGGGAACACCATATATTTT. Protein sequence: CASSFGNTIYF.

V gene TRBV27 combines with J gene TRBJ2-5; D is possibly TRBD1 or TRBD2 (5 bases each). The CDR3 extends over 15 amino acids. Germline values: CDR1 MNHEY, CDR2 SMNVEV (reference sequence). Trimming removed 5 bases from V and 5 bases from J, with 18 bases in between. CDR3 amino acids: CASSLRAAWGETQYF. In DNA, the CDR3 is TGTGCCAGCAGTCTAAGGGCCGCCTGGGGGGAGACCCAGTACTTC.

The gene calls are TRBV6-5 and TRBJ1-5; D uncertain. This CDR3 spans 11 amino acids. Trimming cost V 6 bases and J 2 bases, with 2 bases left between them. Germline V gives CDR1 MNHEY, CDR2 SVGAGI. CDR3: CASRRNQPQHF. In nucleotides, the CDR3 is TGTGCCAGCAGACGCAATCAGCCCCAGCATTTT.

The CDR3 coding sequence is TGTGCCAGCAGCTTTACCATCAATGAGCAGTTCTTC. Its protein is CASSFTINEQFF. V and J are TRBV11-3 and TRBJ2-1, with D uncertain. CDR3 length: 12 residues. CDR1 and CDR2 (germline): SGHNT, YENEEA. The germline V and J ends were trimmed by 3 bases and 6 bases, with 6 bases remaining between them.

This chain connects TRBV28 to TRBJ1-3; a possible D gene is TRBD1 (6 bases). The CDR3 loop spans 14 amino acids. Trimming shortened V by 2 bases and J by 9 bases, and 14 bases separated the two germline ends. Germline V lookup: CDR1 MDHEN, CDR2 SYDVKM. CDR3 nucleotide sequence: TGTGCCAGCAGTTTAGGCAGGGGTCGGGGCACCATATATTTT. It specifies CASSLGRGRGTIYF.

The chain joins TRBV27 to TRBJ1-3, with D tentatively TRBD1 (5 bases). CDR1 MNHEY and CDR2 SMNVEV come from the germline V gene (reference sequence). V was cut by 5 bases and J by 2 bases, with 10 bases left in between. This CDR3 comprises 14 residues. In DNA, the CDR3 is TGTGCCAGCAGTCGGGGGGGGACTGGAAACACCATATATTTT. Translating it yields CASSRGGTGNTIYF.

V is TRBV2 and J is TRBJ2-4; 13 bases are a match to TRBD2. The V segment lost 6 bases and the J segment 10 bases; nucleotides outside the gene matches: 9. The CDR3 consists of 15 residues. Germline CDR1 and CDR2: SNHLY and FYNNEI. The CDR3 is CASSPILAGGQIQYF. Here the CDR3 DNA reads TGTGCCAGCAGCCCTATACTAGCGGGAGGGCAGATTCAGTACTTC.

In nucleotides, the CDR3 is TGCAGCGCTTTACAGGGTGCTAACTATGGCTACACCTTC. Translating it yields CSALQGANYGYTF. The rearrangement uses TRBV29-1 and TRBJ1-2; TRBD1 might be the D (6 bases). The germline gives CDR1 SQVTM, CDR2 ANQGSEA. The CDR3 runs 13 residues. The germline V and J ends were trimmed by 7 bases and 0 bases, with 12 bases remaining between them.